Listed below are T cell receptor beta chains from one sample, sequenced in a study of blood T cell repertoires in COVID-19. Assay used: immunoSEQ multiplex PCR; TCRdb lists only in-frame clones, some missing. The sample has fewer than 400,000 clones; roughly nine tenths are singletons. Sequencing used PBMCs or T cells enriched from blood (not recorded which). These TCRs come from a woman aged 30 to 39 who had recovered from COVID-19. The CDR3 runs from the conserved cysteine through the conserved F or W.

J	V	CDR3
TRBJ1-2	TRBV6-5	CASSKRGDGYTF
TRBJ2-7	TRBV2	CASRQGDYEQYF
TRBJ2-2	TRBV7-8	CASSRLTSGTTGELFF
TRBJ1-2	TRBV7-6	CASSPGQGFRYTF
TRBJ1-1	TRBV19	CASRVWVGGNTEAFF
TRBJ2-6	TRBV28	CASSGYQGAGTGANVLTF
TRBJ2-2	TRBV7-3	CASSQRGLNTGELFF
TRBJ1-1	TRBV2	CASNPPQGMNTEAFF
TRBJ1-6	TRBV6-2/TRBV6-3	CASSYRRSYNSPLHF
TRBJ2-3	TRBV11-3	CASSSGGANTQYF
TRBJ1-3	TRBV7-8	CASSLDRGNTIYF